Presented here are 31 T cell receptor beta chains from one specimen sequenced in a study of blood T cell repertoires in COVID-19. The assay was immunoSEQ multiplex PCR, and TCRdb's table has in-frame clones only and misses some. The top ten clones hold less than 11% of a sample with more than 200,000 clones, around 80% of them seen once. Source material: peripheral blood. These receptors all stem from a woman older than 75 with acute or convalescent COVID-19.

The V gene is TRBV10-3, the J gene TRBJ2-3, with 12 positions matching TRBD2. Germline V gene lookup returns CDR1 ENHRY and CDR2 SYGVKD. Trimming removed 8 bases from V and 3 bases from J; junction bases left unmatched: 9. The CDR3 loop spans 16 amino acids. The CDR3 region is CAISPSGRAGTDTQYF. The CDR3 DNA reads as TGTGCCATCTCTCCTAGCGGGAGGGCCGGGACAGATACGCAGTATTTT.

The chain recombines TRBV7-2 with TRBJ2-2; TRBD1 is a possible D gene (5 bases). V shed 5 bases and J shed 0 bases, with 10 bases lying between them. Germline V CDR1 and CDR2: SGHTA, FQGNSA. CDR3 length equals 15 residues. The CDR3 region is CASSLSRANTGELFF. For the CDR3, the DNA is TGTGCCAGCAGCCTAAGCAGGGCGAACACCGGGGAGCTGTTTTTT.

The chain joins TRBV19 to TRBJ2-7; 7 bases agree with TRBD1. The CDR3 spans 15 residues. The junction had 10 bases not matched to a gene; V was cut back by 5 bases and J by 3 bases. Germline lookup yields CDR1 LNHDA and CDR2 SQIVND (reference sequence). This CDR3 is CASSSRDSLVYEQYF. The CDR3 DNA sequence: TGTGCCAGTAGTTCCCGGGACAGCCTAGTCTACGAGCAGTACTTC.

There are a few counts of this clone. In DNA form, the CDR3 reads TGTGCCAGCAGTGAAAGCAGGGACACTGAAGCTTTCTTT. The encoded protein is CASSESRDTEAFF. V and J are TRBV6-4 and TRBJ1-1; a weak D match, TRBD1 (5 bases). Germline assignment: CDR1 MRHNA and CDR2 SNTAGT. The CDR3 has 13 residues. V was clipped by 3 bases and J by 3 bases, with 8 bases between them.

The DNA of the CDR3 is TGTGCCAGCAGCGTAGTACTAGCGGGGGGCACAGATACGCAGTATTTT. Protein product: CASSVVLAGGTDTQYF. V is TRBV9 and J is TRBJ2-3; 11 bases are shared with TRBD2. V lost 0 bases and J lost 1; bases outside the gene matches: 1. The CDR3 loop spans 16 amino acids. In germline, CDR1 is SGDLS, CDR2 YYNGEE.

The chain joins TRBV6-5 to TRBJ2-1, with TRBD2 identical over 9 bases. The CDR3 is 15 amino acids. Germline V gene data show CDR1 as MNHEY and CDR2 as SVGAGI. Losses at the gene ends were 5 bases for V and 8 bases for J; bases not matched to a gene: 10. The CDR3 region is CASSQQRGAHDEQFF. As DNA, the CDR3 is TGTGCCAGCAGTCAACAGCGGGGGGCCCACGATGAGCAGTTCTTC.

The J gene is TRBJ2-1, the V gene TRBV6-5; TRBD1 might be the D (5 bases). V lost 5 bases and J 3 bases, leaving 8 bases between the germline ends. Germline V gives CDR1 MNHEY, CDR2 SVGAGI. CDR3 length equals 13 residues. The CDR3 DNA sequence: TGTGCCAGCAGTCGAACAGGCTACAATGAGCAGTTCTTC. It yields the protein CASSRTGYNEQFF.

The genes are TRBV19 and TRBJ2-1, with a weak D call TRBD1 (5 bases). Germline V lookup: CDR1 LNHDA, CDR2 SQIVND (reference sequence). V lost 5 bases to trimming and J lost 6 bases, with 17 bases between them. The CDR3 extends over 15 amino acids. CDR3 nucleotides: TGTGCCAGTAGTCGTGGTGGCAGGGTCGTCAATGAGCAGTTCTTC. Its translation is CASSRGGRVVNEQFF. The full variable domain, with the rest looked up from reference TRBV19 and TRBJ2-1, is DGGITQSPKYLFRKEGQNVTLSCEQNLNHDAMYWYRQDPGQGLRLIYYSQIVNDFQKGDIAEGYSVSREKKESFPLTVTSAQKNPTAFYLCASSRGGRVVNEQFFGPGTRLTVL.

The chain combines TRBV9 with TRBJ1-1, with 9 bases matching TRBD1. The V segment lost 3 bases and the J segment 11 bases; nucleotides outside the gene matches: 5. The germline CDR1 and CDR2 sequences are SGDLS and YYNGEE. This CDR3 comprises 12 residues. The CDR3 sequence is CASSEGTGRAFF. The CDR3 bases are TGTGCCAGCAGCGAGGGGACAGGGCGGGCTTTCTTT.

This rearrangement joins TRBV11-3 to TRBJ1-6, with D tentatively TRBD1 (6 bases). The CDR3 spans 16 residues. Trimming removed 5 bases at V and 0 bases at J, with 11 bases between. The germline V gene encodes CDR1 SGHNT and CDR2 YENEEA. The CDR3 here is CASSPTGNSYNSPLHF. Written as DNA, the CDR3 is TGTGCCAGCAGCCCGACAGGAAACTCCTATAATTCACCCCTCCACTTT.

CDR3 in DNA: TGTGCCAGCAGCCCTAATACAGGGGTTGGCTACACCTTC. Protein sequence: CASSPNTGVGYTF. The chain is built from TRBV7-8 and TRBJ1-2; TRBD1 matches at 7 bases. Losses at the gene ends were 5 bases for V and 7 bases for J; bases not matched to a gene: 7. Germline-derived CDR1 and CDR2 are SGHVS and FQNEAQ. This CDR3 is built from 13 residues.

The gene calls are TRBV29-1 and TRBJ1-1; 11 nucleotides match TRBD1. Germline V lookup: CDR1 SQVTM, CDR2 ANQGSEA. V lost 6 bases and J lost 3; bases outside the gene matches: 3. The CDR3 is made up of 13 amino acids. CDR3 sequence reads: CSVGTGGDTEAFF. In DNA, the CDR3 is TGCAGCGTGGGGACAGGGGGGGACACTGAAGCTTTCTTT.

The chain recombines TRBV28 with TRBJ2-7, with a weak D call TRBD1 (6 bases). Germline V CDR1 and CDR2: MDHEN, SYDVKM. V was cut by 2 bases and J by 5 bases, with 10 bases left in between. The CDR3 covers 13 residues. Written as DNA, the CDR3 is TGTGCCAGCAGTTTAGCGGACAGAGACGAGCAGTACTTC. Protein: CASSLADRDEQYF.

This clone was counted once. This rearrangement joins TRBV9 to TRBJ2-2; 7 bases align to TRBD1. CDR1 is SGDLS, CDR2 YYNGEE, per germline. V lost 4 bases to trimming and J lost 5 bases; unmatched junction nucleotides: 11. The CDR3 totals 16 residues. CDR3 nucleotide sequence: TGTGCCAGCAGCCCAGCCGACAGGGCCCTAACCGGGGAGCTGTTTTTT. The encoded protein is CASSPADRALTGELFF.

This sequence joins TRBV12-5 and TRBJ1-5; 11 bases fit TRBD1. Germline trimming cut 6 bases from V and 1 base from J; bases unmatched to any gene: 11. The germline CDR1 and CDR2 sequences are LGHNT and FRNRAP. The CDR3 sequence is 18 residues long. The CDR3 region is CASGRTRTGGMSNQPQHF. The CDR3 DNA is TGTGCTAGTGGCCGGACGCGGACAGGGGGCATGAGCAATCAGCCCCAGCATTTT. The full variable domain, in which reference TRBV12-5 and TRBJ1-5 provide the parts outside the CDR3, is DARVTQTPRHKVTEMGQEVTMRCQPILGHNTVFWYRQTMMQGLELLAYFRNRAPLDDSGMPKDRFSAEMPDATLATLKIQPSEPRDSAVYFCASGRTRTGGMSNQPQHFGDGTRLSIL.

This sequence joins TRBV6-2 or TRBV6-3 and TRBJ2-2; perhaps TRBD2 as D (6 bases). The germline V gene has CDR1 MNHEY and CDR2 SVGEGT. V gave up 5 bases and J gave up 4 bases, with 11 bases separating them. CDR3 size: 14 residues. DNA of the CDR3: TGTGCCAGCAGTGCCGGGAGACCCACCGGGGAGCTGTTTTTT. This encodes CASSAGRPTGELFF.

This clone has more than one count but fewer than ten. The chain links TRBV6-5 to TRBJ1-2; 9 nucleotides match TRBD1. CDR3 length: 12 amino acids. In germline, CDR1 is MNHEY, CDR2 SVGAGI. V lost 6 bases, J lost 8 bases, and 4 bases stayed unmatched. The CDR3 region is CASRDRGYGYTF. CDR3 DNA: TGTGCCAGCAGGGACAGGGGATACGGCTACACCTTC.

This chain links TRBV10-3 with TRBJ1-1, with a weak D call TRBD1 (5 bases). The V gene lost 6 bases and the J gene lost 2 bases, with 10 bases spanning the gap. CDR3 length: 13 amino acids. CDR1 is ENHRY and CDR2 is SYGVKD in the germline V gene. The CDR3 here is CAIRDTLNTEAFF. In DNA, the CDR3 is TGTGCCATCAGGGACACCTTAAACACTGAAGCTTTCTTT.

This chain joins TRBV4-3 and TRBJ2-1, with D perhaps TRBD1 (5 bases). Trimming cost V 0 bases and J 3 bases, with 9 bases left between them. From germline, CDR1 is LGHNA and CDR2 YSLEER. This CDR3 contains 15 residues. CDR3 DNA: TGCGCCAGCAGCCAAGAAGGGGCGAACTACAATGAGCAGTTCTTC. Its translation: CASSQEGANYNEQFF.

The chain uses TRBV10-3 and TRBJ2-7; 9 bases agree with TRBD1. CDR3 size: 18 residues. V was clipped by 10 bases and J by 3 bases; unmatched bases: 22. The V gene's germline CDR1 is ENHRY and CDR2 SYGVKD. CDR3 sequence reads: CATAQDRGIPLSIYEQYF. CDR3 bases: TGTGCCACCGCACAGGACAGGGGCATTCCCCTATCCATCTACGAGCAGTACTTC.

The chain carries TRBV3-1 (or the pseudogene TRBV3-2) and TRBJ1-2; 12 nucleotides agree with TRBD1. The CDR3 has 15 amino acids. With 0 bases clipped from V and 8 bases from J, the junction kept 4 bases outside the gene matches. Germline V lookup: CDR1 LGHDT, CDR2 YNNKEL (reference sequence). The chain's CDR3 is CASSQDSGTGGGYTF. The DNA of the CDR3 is TGTGCCAGCAGCCAAGATTCTGGGACAGGGGGCGGCTACACCTTC.

This clone was seen only once. This chain connects TRBV7-2 to TRBJ2-7; possibly TRBD1 for D (6 bases). Germline V gene sequence: CDR1 SGHTA, CDR2 FQGNSA. The length of the CDR3 is 14 residues. Trimming took 1 base from V and 7 from J, leaving 14 bases between them. The CDR3 region is CASSLGGQGPEQYF. The CDR3 DNA reads as TGTGCCAGCAGCTTAGGGGGGCAGGGGCCTGAGCAGTACTTC.

The chain is built from TRBV6-5 and TRBJ1-1, with 7 bases fitting TRBD1. The V segment lost 6 bases and the J segment 0 bases; nucleotides outside the gene matches: 7. The CDR3 is 15 residues long. Germline CDR1 reads MNHEY; CDR2 reads SVGAGI. The chain's CDR3 is CASRTLGQLNTEAFF. CDR3 bases: TGTGCCAGCAGGACCTTGGGACAGCTGAACACTGAAGCTTTCTTT.

This clone has more than one count but fewer than ten. The chain couples TRBV27 to TRBJ1-1, with 9 bases matching TRBD1. The CDR3 loop spans 15 amino acids. Germline assignment: CDR1 MNHEY and CDR2 SMNVEV (reference sequence). Trimming cost V 6 bases and J 6 bases; bases outside gene matches: 11. CDR3 residues: CASRPEGQGFSEAFF. The CDR3 DNA is TGTGCCAGCAGACCGGAGGGACAGGGTTTTTCTGAAGCTTTCTTT.

This clone showed up just a few times. This rearrangement joins TRBV4-1 to TRBJ1-1; D is possibly TRBD1 (5 bases). V lost 0 bases to trimming and J lost 1 base, with 15 bases between them. The CDR3 has 17 amino acids. Germline assignment: CDR1 MGHRA and CDR2 YSYEKL. CDR3 sequence reads: CASSQDPRQYRNTEAFF. The CDR3 region has the DNA TGCGCCAGCAGCCAAGATCCCCGACAGTATCGGAACACTGAAGCTTTCTTT.

This chain links TRBV5-1 with TRBJ2-3, with a weak D call TRBD1 (5 bases). The CDR3 spans 15 residues. V shed 0 bases and J shed 3 bases, with 11 bases lying between them. Germline V CDR1 and CDR2: SGHRS, YFSETQ. The CDR3 DNA reads TGCGCCAGCAGCTTGGTACAGACAGAAACAGATACGCAGTATTTT. Amino acid sequence: CASSLVQTETDTQYF.

The rearrangement links TRBV18 to TRBJ2-1; 7 nucleotides line up with TRBD1. The germline V gene encodes CDR1 KGHSH and CDR2 LQKENI. The V segment lost 8 bases and the J segment 9 bases; nucleotides outside the gene matches: 7. The CDR3 sequence is 12 residues long. CDR3 amino acids: CASQDRAREQFF. CDR3 coding DNA: TGTGCCAGCCAAGACAGGGCTCGTGAGCAGTTCTTC.

V gene TRBV3-1 (or the pseudogene TRBV3-2) combines with J gene TRBJ2-7, with D perhaps TRBD1 (5 bases). V was cut by 0 bases and J by 6 bases, with 15 bases left in between. There are 15 residues in the CDR3. Per the germline V gene, CDR1 is LGHDT and CDR2 is YNNKEL (reference sequence). The CDR3 spells CASSQENRLKGEQYF. CDR3 nucleotides: TGTGCCAGCAGCCAAGAGAACAGGCTTAAAGGCGAGCAGTACTTC.

J is TRBJ2-7 and V is TRBV30; TRBD1 matches 9 bases. The CDR3 length is 15 residues. Germline V gene data show CDR1 as GTSNPN and CDR2 as SVGIG (reference sequence). V shed 5 bases, J shed 3 bases, and the junction held 11 bases outside the gene matches. CDR3 amino acids: CAWAPPGQGHYEQYF. CDR3 nucleotides: TGTGCCTGGGCCCCTCCGGGACAGGGTCACTACGAGCAGTACTTC.

The chain employs TRBV19 and TRBJ1-1; D possibly corresponds to TRBD1 (6 bases). Germline assignment: CDR1 LNHDA and CDR2 SQIVND (reference sequence). V was pared by 7 bases and J by 0 bases, with 15 bases between. The CDR3 contains 15 residues. The CDR3 region has the DNA TGTGCCAGTACCTTGGGACACACAGTGAACACTGAAGCTTTCTTT. Its translation: CASTLGHTVNTEAFF. Complete variable domain (other parts from reference TRBV19 and TRBJ1-1): DGGITQSPKYLFRKEGQNVTLSCEQNLNHDAMYWYRQDPGQGLRLIYYSQIVNDFQKGDIAEGYSVSREKKESFPLTVTSAQKNPTAFYLCASTLGHTVNTEAFFGQGTRLTVV.

The V call is TRBV5-6, the J call TRBJ2-2, with unresolved D. The CDR3 is 14 amino acids. The ends were cut back, 1 base at V and 5 bases at J, with 9 bases in the middle. The V gene's germline CDR1 is SGHDT and CDR2 YYEEEE. CDR3 protein: CASSLRPETGELFF. The CDR3 DNA is TGTGCCAGCAGCTTGCGCCCTGAGACCGGGGAGCTGTTTTTT.